These 12 T cell receptor beta chains share one sample of origin, sequenced in a study of T cell repertoires in cytomegalovirus infection (dated by TCRdb to about 2019). The reads were generated on an Illumina HiSeq 1500. Using fastp at Q25 and MiXCR, TCRdb reprocessed the public reads and kept productive beta chains. For every CDR3 protein sequence, its rows merge into one entry that carries the most common genes and DNA. In all, the sample holds about 490,000 distinct CDR3 sequences, and about 17% of those were seen once. Together, the top ten hold around 25% of the sample. The sample consisted of CD8+ T cells from PBMCs. The receptors stem from a human donor in good health (CMV status not recorded). Some clones in this sample may be carry-over from other donors' samples.

There are many counts of this clonotype. The CDR3 here is CASSLATHVTEAFF. CDR3 DNA sequence: TGTGCCAGCAGCTTGGCCACCCACGTGACTGAAGCTTTCTTT. This chain connects TRBV5-4 to TRBJ1-1; D not resolved. CDR1 and CDR2 (germline): SGHNT, YYREEE (reference sequence). CDR3 length: 14 residues. The V gene lost 0 bases and the J gene lost 5 bases, with 11 bases spanning the gap.

This clonotype has ten or more counts. The chain has TRBV6-5 and TRBJ1-1; 10 bases are shared with TRBD1. The CDR3 consists of 18 residues. V trimming: 3 bases; J trimming: 0 bases; junction bases outside the gene matches: 10. Germline V gene sequence: CDR1 MNHEY, CDR2 SVGAGI. Written as DNA, the CDR3 is TGTGCCAGCAGTTATTCACGACAGGGGGCATCGATGAACACTGAAGCTTTCTTT. This encodes CASSYSRQGASMNTEAFF.

In its sample, this clonotype was seen many times. The chain couples TRBV4-2 to TRBJ1-2; D is unclear. V lost 1 base and J lost 2, with 8 bases in between. The CDR3 contains 14 residues. CDR1 is LGHNA and CDR2 is YNFKEQ in the germline V gene. This CDR3 reads CASSQAGSNYGYTF. The CDR3 DNA follows: TGTGCCAGCAGCCAAGCGGGGTCCAACTATGGCTACACCTTC.

Worth noting for this clonotype: A much bigger clone sits one base away, suggesting this may be a read error. The chain has TRBV6-1 and TRBJ1-4; tentative D call: TRBD1 (5 bases). This CDR3 has 15 residues. Germline-derived CDR1 and CDR2 are MNHNS and SASEGT. CDR3 DNA sequence: TGTGCCAGCAGTGAGTTACCGACGGGGGATGAAGAACTGTTTTTT. Translated, it gives CASSELPTGDEELFF.

The V and J genes are TRBV12-3 or TRBV12-4 and TRBJ1-2; unclear D gene. This CDR3 has 12 residues. V lost 5 bases, J lost 3 bases, and 7 bases lay in between. The CDR3 DNA reads as TGTGCCAGCAGTCCCCCGGACTATGGCTACACCTTC. It codes for CASSPPDYGYTF.

A remark on this clonotype: Its ends do not fully match the called genes, so a read error is possible. This chain connects TRBV25-1 to TRBJ2-7; D ambiguous. The CDR3 has 16 residues. The germline gives CDR1 MGHDK, CDR2 SYGVNS. The DNA of the CDR3 is TGTGTCAGCAGTTCCAGCCGAACACCCACGTCGTACGAGCAGTACTTC. This codes for CVSSSSRTPTSYEQYF.

The V and J genes are TRBV24-1 and TRBJ2-7; 9 bases match TRBD2. Germline values: CDR1 KGHDR, CDR2 SFDVKD. J was trimmed by 3 bases and V by 3 bases; bases with no gene match: 5. The CDR3 covers 15 residues. The CDR3 reads CATSDRASGDYEQYF. The CDR3, as DNA: TGTGCCACCAGTGATAGGGCTAGCGGGGACTACGAGCAGTACTTC.

In its sample, this clonotype was seen many times. The chain has TRBV11-2 and TRBJ2-3, with 10 bases lining up with TRBD2. Per the germline V gene, CDR1 is SGHAT and CDR2 is FQNNGV. Germline trimming cut 7 bases from V and 6 bases from J; bases unmatched to any gene: 13. This CDR3 is built from 16 residues. The CDR3 is CASTVGLATFVDTQYF. CDR3 DNA: TGTGCCAGCACCGTGGGACTAGCGACCTTTGTGGATACGCAGTATTTT. Complete variable domain (other parts from reference TRBV11-2 and TRBJ2-3): EAGVAQSPRYKIIEKRQSVAFWCNPISGHATLYWYQQILGQGPKLLIQFQNNGVVDDSQLPKDRFSAERLKGVDSTLKIQPAKLEDSAVYLCASTVGLATFVDTQYFGPGTRLTVL.

The V and J genes are TRBV27 and TRBJ2-7; D remains unclear. Trimming shortened V by 5 bases and J by 4 bases, and 12 bases separated the two germline ends. CDR1 and CDR2 from the germline V gene are MNHEY and SMNVEV (reference sequence). The CDR3 has 13 residues. CDR3 bases: TGTGCCAGCAGTCACGGACGGATATACGAGCAGTACTTC. This gives the protein CASSHGRIYEQYF.

This clonotype was seen a handful of times. The chain carries TRBV29-1 and TRBJ1-1; a weak D match, TRBD1 (5 bases). The CDR3 is 10 residues long. Germline CDR1 and CDR2: SQVTM and ANQGSEA. CDR3 loop: CGGESTEAFF. DNA for the CDR3: TGCGGAGGGGAGTCAACTGAAGCTTTCTTT.

At least ten counts were recorded for this clonotype. The rearrangement uses TRBV15 and TRBJ2-5, with 10 bases fitting TRBD1. The CDR3 has 16 amino acids. The J segment lost 5 bases and the V segment lost 4 bases, leaving 10 bases of the junction unmatched. The V gene's germline CDR1 is LNHNV and CDR2 YYDKDF (reference sequence). CDR3 in amino acids: CATSNLGQGEWETQYF. CDR3 sequence (DNA): TGTGCCACCAGCAACCTTGGACAGGGGGAATGGGAGACCCAGTACTTC. The complete variable domain, with remaining parts taken from reference TRBV15 and TRBJ2-5, reads DAMVIQNPRYQVTQFGKPVTLSCSQTLNHNVMYWYQQKSSQAPKLLFHYYDKDFNNEADTPDNFQSRRPNTSFCFLDIRSPGLGDTAMYLCATSNLGQGEWETQYFGPGTRLLVL.

This clonotype was seen at least ten times. V is TRBV6-6 and J is TRBJ1-1; tentatively, D is TRBD1 (5 bases). The CDR3 contains 16 residues. Trimming shortened V by 0 bases and J by 2 bases, and 13 bases separated the two germline ends. Germline CDR1 reads MNHNY; CDR2 reads SVGAGI (reference sequence). The DNA of the CDR3 is TGTGCCAGCAGTTACTCGATGGCAGGGATAAACACTGAAGCTTTCTTT. Encoded protein: CASSYSMAGINTEAFF.